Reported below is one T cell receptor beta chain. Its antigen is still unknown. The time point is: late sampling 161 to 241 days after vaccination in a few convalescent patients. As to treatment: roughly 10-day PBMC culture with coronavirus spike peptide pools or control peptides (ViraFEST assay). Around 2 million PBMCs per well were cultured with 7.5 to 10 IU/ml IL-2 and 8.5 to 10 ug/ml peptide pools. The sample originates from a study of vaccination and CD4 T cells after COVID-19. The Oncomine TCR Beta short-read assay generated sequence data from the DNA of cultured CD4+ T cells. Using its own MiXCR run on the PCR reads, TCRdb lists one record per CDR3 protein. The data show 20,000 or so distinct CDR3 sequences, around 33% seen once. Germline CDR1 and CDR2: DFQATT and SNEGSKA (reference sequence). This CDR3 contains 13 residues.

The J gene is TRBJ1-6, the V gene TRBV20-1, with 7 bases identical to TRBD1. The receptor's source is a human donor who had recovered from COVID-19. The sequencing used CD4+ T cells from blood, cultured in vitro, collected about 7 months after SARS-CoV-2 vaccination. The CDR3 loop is CSYGTDYNSPLHF. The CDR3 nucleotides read TGCAGCTACGGGACAGACTATAATTCACCCCTCCACTTT.